This TCR beta chain stems from a study of OX40 agonist ivuxolimab in advanced cancers. Study information: Males comprised roughly four fifths of the group, whose mean age was roughly 60 years (range roughly 23 to 90).

The study, taken as a whole, reports: Expanded peripheral T cells had an undetermined antigen specificity. Compared with CD4+, CD8+ T cells on average had more expanded clones.

A note on this clone: What it recognizes is unknown.

The cohort excluded patients with autoimmune disease history or systemic immunosuppression. Assay used: immunoSEQ multiplex PCR; TCRdb lists only in-frame clones, some missing. Of tens of thousands of clones in the sample, 92% were seen once. V lost 2 bases and J 0 bases, leaving 7 bases between the germline ends. This CDR3 region has 14 residues. From germline, CDR1 is MNHNY and CDR2 SVGAGI (reference sequence). This TCR came from an adult with an advanced solid tumor such as melanoma, head and neck, liver or kidney cancer. The sequencing used CD4+ or CD8+ T cells sorted from blood, collected in a trial of the OX40 agonist ivuxolimab. This chain uses TRBV6-6 with TRBJ2-5, with D unclear. CDR3 loop: CASSYRSDQETQYF. The CDR3 bases are TGTGCCAGCAGTTACCGGAGCGACCAAGAGACCCAGTACTTC.